This T cell receptor beta chain stems from a study of blood T cell repertoires in COVID-19. Study details: Acute and convalescent COVID-19 specimens originated in the United States, Italy and Spain. In each case, the material was cDNA or gDNA derived from T cells, B-cell-depleted T cells, or PBMCs.

Per the study methods: Reference gene primers were amplified, and this amplification served to estimate nucleated cell counts. This table comes from immunoSEQ multiplex PCR, and its TCRdb copy is limited to in-frame clones, with some not included. That table gives V, J and clone size, and the DNA gave D and trimming. The sample yields fewer than 70,000 clones, less than 90% seen once. The TCR originated in a man aged 50 to 60 with active COVID-19. The sequenced sample consisted of peripheral blood.

The CDR3 here is CASSVAGPNTEAFF. The CDR3 DNA follows: TGTGCCAGCAGTGTAGCGGGTCCCAACACTGAAGCTTTCTTT. The J gene is TRBJ1-1, the V gene TRBV27; D unclear. Germline V gene lookup returns CDR1 MNHEY and CDR2 SMNVEV (reference sequence). Between the trimmed V and J ends, which lost 5 bases and 2 bases, there was a span of 12 bases. The CDR3 consists of 14 residues.